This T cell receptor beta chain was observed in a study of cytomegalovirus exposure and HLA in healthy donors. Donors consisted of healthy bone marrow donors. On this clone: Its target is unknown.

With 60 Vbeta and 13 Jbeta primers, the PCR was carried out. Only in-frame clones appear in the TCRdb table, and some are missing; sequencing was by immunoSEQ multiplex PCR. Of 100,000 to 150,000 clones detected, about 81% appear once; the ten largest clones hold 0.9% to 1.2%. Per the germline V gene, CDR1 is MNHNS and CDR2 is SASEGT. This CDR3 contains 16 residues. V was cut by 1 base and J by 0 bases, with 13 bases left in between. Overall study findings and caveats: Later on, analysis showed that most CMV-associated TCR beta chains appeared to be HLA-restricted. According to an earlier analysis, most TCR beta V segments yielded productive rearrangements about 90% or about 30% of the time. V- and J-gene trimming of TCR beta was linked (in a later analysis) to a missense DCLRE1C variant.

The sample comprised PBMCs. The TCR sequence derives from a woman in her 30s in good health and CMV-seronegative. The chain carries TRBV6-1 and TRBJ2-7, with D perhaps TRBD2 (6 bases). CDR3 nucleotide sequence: TGTGCCAGCAGTGAAGAGGGAGGACCCAGCTCCTACGAGCAGTACTTC. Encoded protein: CASSEEGGPSSYEQYF.